This T cell receptor beta chain was sequenced in a study of cytotoxic CD8 clonotypes in ibrutinib-treated CLL. In the study overall: Among responders, approximately 24 were partial and 2 complete; after median about 72 months, 14 stayed remitted and approximately 12 progressed. Study findings and constraints: Baseline clonality, above age-matched healthy donor levels, tracked circulating CD8+ T-cell counts.

On this clone: Its antigen is unidentified.

Germline V gene sequence: CDR1 SGHRS, CDR2 YFSETQ. The ends were cut back, 1 base at V and 4 bases at J, with 7 bases in the middle. There are 13 residues in the CDR3. Depth targeted 1 in 200,000 to 1 in 1 million T cells, averaging 10x coverage per clonotype. Generated by immunoSEQ multiplex PCR, the TCRdb table keeps only in-frame clones and is missing some. The sample lists 35,000 to 40,000 clones; 70% to 80% were seen once. The chain joins TRBV5-1 to TRBJ2-3; D unclear. The source was PBMCs, collected at disease progression, from a patient treated with ibrutinib. The TCR sequence derives from a human donor with chronic lymphocytic leukemia. The CDR3 protein is CASSLQVADTQYF. CDR3 coding DNA: TGCGCCAGCAGCTTGCAGGTGGCAGATACGCAGTATTTT.